The present T cell receptor beta chain was sequenced within a study of HIV-infected patients and healthy controls. This clonotype was counted at least ten times. TCRdb reprocessed the 5' RACE reads with MiXCR, giving one entry per CDR3 protein. The data contain tens of thousands of distinct CDR3 sequences, roughly a sixth of them seen just once; the ten biggest clones take up 4.5% to 7%. This CDR3 contains 16 residues. The V gene's germline CDR1 is SGHVS and CDR2 FQNEAQ. V was cut by 1 base and J by 2 bases, with 14 bases left in between. The sample comprised CD4+ T cells from blood. The receptor was derived from a human donor in good health. The V and J genes are TRBV7-8 and TRBJ1-2; perhaps TRBD1 as D (5 bases). The CDR3 sequence is CASSLGRRRGNYGYTF. CDR3 DNA sequence: TGTGCCAGCAGCTTAGGTAGGAGGAGGGGAAACTATGGCTACACCTTC.